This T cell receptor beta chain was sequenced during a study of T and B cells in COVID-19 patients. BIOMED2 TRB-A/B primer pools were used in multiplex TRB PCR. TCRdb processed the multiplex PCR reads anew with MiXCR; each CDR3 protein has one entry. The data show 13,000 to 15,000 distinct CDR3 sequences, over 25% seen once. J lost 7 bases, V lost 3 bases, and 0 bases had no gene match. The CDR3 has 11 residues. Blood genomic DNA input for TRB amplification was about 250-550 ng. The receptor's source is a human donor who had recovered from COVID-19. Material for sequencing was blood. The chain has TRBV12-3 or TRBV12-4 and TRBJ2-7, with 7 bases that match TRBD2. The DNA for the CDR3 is TGTGCCAGCAGTTTCGGGGGGGAGCAGTACTTC. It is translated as CASSFGGEQYF.